This record concerns one TCR beta chain sequence. Its specificity is not known. cDNA came from approximately 0.5 to 1 ug RNA primed by random hexamers. An immunoSEQ multiplex PCR generated amplified TCR beta CDR3 products spanning 54 Vbeta and 13 Jbeta. Using its own MiXCR run on the immunoSEQ multiplex PCR reads, TCRdb lists one record per CDR3 protein. The sample has about 140,000 distinct CDR3 sequences, approximately 95% seen once. The CDR3 loop spans 15 amino acids. Per the germline V gene, CDR1 is MNHEY and CDR2 is SVGAGI. The trim removed 0 bases at V and 4 bases at J, leaving 2 bases unmatched. These data originate in a study of CD8 T cells in Susac syndrome. Notes on the study in general: The study admitted that it had a relatively small number of individuals in its TCR sequencing and HLA analysis.

The sequenced target, TCR beta, came from blood CD8+ and CD4+ T cells. Each multiple sclerosis control was a treatment-naive patient with relapsing-remitting disease that was either stable or active. The sample comprised CD4+ T cells from PBMCs. The chain carries TRBV6-5 and TRBJ1-1; 10 nucleotides line up with TRBD1. The clonotype was recovered from a human donor with multiple sclerosis. CDR3 nucleotides: TGTGCCAGCAGTTACTCGAGGGACAGGGGCACTGAAGCTTTCTTT. Translated, it gives CASSYSRDRGTEAFF.